This T cell receptor (beta chain) was sequenced for a study of cytomegalovirus exposure and HLA in healthy donors. General study points: Subsequent analysis found a tendency for first-cohort TCR clusters to co-occur within the 95 to 150 validation repertoires.

Assay: immunoSEQ multiplex PCR; the TCRdb copy retains only in-frame clones and omits some. The data hold 100,000 or so clones, with around 85% observed a single time. Note on this clone: What it binds is unknown.

Germline CDR1 reads MNHNY; CDR2 reads SVGAGI (reference sequence). V was clipped by 0 bases and J by 9 bases; unmatched bases: 8. The CDR3 consists of 15 residues. This chain joins TRBV6-6 and TRBJ2-1; the match to TRBD2 covers 7 bases. This TCR was recovered from a man aged 18 to 29 in good health and CMV-seropositive. Material for sequencing was PBMCs. CDR3 amino acids: CASSYSGGGMGEQFF. The CDR3 DNA follows: TGTGCCAGCAGTTACTCGGGGGGGGGAATGGGTGAGCAGTTCTTC.